The 30 T cell receptor beta chains presented below share a single source sample, sequenced in a study of blood T cell repertoires in COVID-19. Clones were sequenced by immunoSEQ multiplex PCR, and TCRdb holds only the in-frame ones, with some missing. The sample includes approximately 440,000 clones, around 90% of them seen just once. The sample was PBMCs or T cells enriched from blood (not recorded which). The receptors stem from a woman aged 18-30 years who had recovered from COVID-19.

The chain recombines TRBV28 with TRBJ2-7; the D is unclear. The CDR3 covers 14 residues. Germline CDR1 is MDHEN and CDR2 is SYDVKM. Trimming shortened V by 3 bases and J by 2 bases, and 11 bases separated the two germline ends. The CDR3 sequence: CASSFSTPTYEQYF. CDR3 nucleotides: TGTGCCAGCAGTTTCTCGACTCCGACCTACGAGCAGTACTTC.

The chain has TRBV20-1 and TRBJ1-6; tentatively, D is TRBD1 (6 bases). CDR3 length: 13 amino acids. Per germline, CDR1 DFQATT and CDR2 SNEGSKA (reference sequence). V shed 3 bases and J shed 10 bases, with 13 bases lying between them. The CDR3 DNA sequence: TGCAGTGCTAGTCAGGGGTTGGGGTCACCCCTCCACTTT. Translated: CSASQGLGSPLHF.

The V call is TRBV4-2, the J call TRBJ1-2; TRBD1 might be the D (5 bases). The ends were cut back, 4 bases at V and 5 bases at J, with 17 bases in the middle. Germline CDR1 reads LGHNA; CDR2 reads YNFKEQ. CDR3 length equals 15 residues. The CDR3 region is CASSRGGTEDYGYTF. Here the CDR3 DNA reads TGTGCCAGCAGCCGGGGAGGGACGGAAGATTATGGCTACACCTTC.

The genes are TRBV6-5 and TRBJ1-6; tentatively, D is TRBD1 (5 bases). The germline V gene encodes CDR1 MNHEY and CDR2 SVGAGI. V lost 4 bases and J lost 10, with 11 bases in between. The CDR3 is made up of 13 amino acids. For the CDR3, the DNA is TGTGCCAGCAGTTCCAGGGTGCAGTCACCCCTCCACTTT. This encodes CASSSRVQSPLHF.

This chain joins TRBV6-5 and TRBJ1-1, with a possible D match to TRBD1 (5 bases). V lost 0 bases and J lost 2, with 13 bases in between. The CDR3 sequence is 16 residues long. Germline assignment: CDR1 MNHEY and CDR2 SVGAGI. The CDR3 bases are TGTGCCAGCAGTTACTCGACAGTGGAGGGAAACACTGAAGCTTTCTTT. Encoded protein: CASSYSTVEGNTEAFF.

The V call is TRBV19, the J call TRBJ2-2; 7 nucleotides line up with TRBD1. Germline V CDR1 and CDR2: LNHDA, SQIVND (reference sequence). The CDR3 has 13 amino acids. Germline trimming cut 4 bases from V and 5 bases from J; bases unmatched to any gene: 1. The CDR3 region has the DNA TGTGCCAGTAGTAACAGGGGTACCGGGGAGCTGTTTTTT. It codes for CASSNRGTGELFF.

CDR3 bases: TGTGCCAGCAGCTTAGGGGACAGGGGGAATGGTGAAGCTTTCTTT. Translation: CASSLGDRGNGEAFF. The chain is built from TRBV7-9 and TRBJ1-1; 11 bases agree with TRBD1. The germline gives CDR1 SEHNR, CDR2 FQNEAQ (reference sequence). V trimming: 1 base; J trimming: 7 bases; junction bases outside the gene matches: 5. This CDR3 is 15 amino acids long.

The DNA for the CDR3 is TGCGCCAGCAGTGACATGGGGACTTATGGCTACACCTTC. Translated, it gives CASSDMGTYGYTF. This chain links TRBV10-2 with TRBJ1-2; D might be TRBD1 (5 bases). V was cut by 3 bases and J by 5 bases, with 10 bases left in between. Looked up from germline, CDR1 is WSHSY and CDR2 is SAAADI. The length of the CDR3 is 13 residues.

The sample holds one count of this clone. The chain joins TRBV28 to TRBJ1-1, with TRBD1 matching 9 bases. J lost 2 bases, V lost 3 bases, and 10 bases had no gene match. CDR1 is MDHEN and CDR2 is SYDVKM in the germline V gene. This CDR3 region has 17 residues. For the CDR3, the DNA is TGTGCCAGCAGTTTGTACGGACAGGGGAGAAAAAACACTGAAGCTTTCTTT. Its translation: CASSLYGQGRKNTEAFF.

This sequence joins TRBV3-1 (or the pseudogene TRBV3-2) and TRBJ1-1; the D is unclear. V gave up 1 base and J gave up 4 bases, with 4 bases separating them. This CDR3 has 12 amino acids. Per germline, CDR1 LGHDT and CDR2 YNNKEL (reference sequence). In nucleotides, the CDR3 is TGTGCCAGCAGCCAAGGGGCCACTGAAGCTTTCTTT. Translated: CASSQGATEAFF.

The CDR3 DNA reads as TGTGCCACCACGTGGGACAGGAATCAGCCCCAGCATTTT. Translated: CATTWDRNQPQHF. The chain uses TRBV19 and TRBJ1-5; 8 bases map to TRBD1. V dropped 10 bases and J dropped 4; count of bases not matched to a gene: 6. The CDR3 loop spans 13 amino acids. Germline assignment: CDR1 LNHDA and CDR2 SQIVND (reference sequence).

The chain couples TRBV7-2 to TRBJ2-3; a weak D match, TRBD2 (7 bases). Trimming pared 5 bases from V and 6 bases from J, leaving 12 bases between. Germline V gene data show CDR1 as SGHTA and CDR2 as FQGNSA. The CDR3 is made up of 13 amino acids. CDR3 amino acids: CASSGGAGDTQYF. CDR3 nucleotide sequence: TGTGCCAGCAGCGGGGGGGCCGGGGATACGCAGTATTTT.

This chain uses TRBV25-1 with TRBJ1-4, with 7 bases fitting TRBD1. Germline CDR1 is MGHDK and CDR2 is SYGVNS. The CDR3 sequence is 18 residues long. Trimming removed 4 bases from V and 7 bases from J; junction bases left unmatched: 18. CDR3 sequence reads: CASSGSTGETVVGEKLFF. CDR3 coding DNA: TGTGCCAGCAGTGGTTCCACAGGGGAGACCGTCGTAGGTGAAAAACTGTTTTTT.

The chain uses TRBV28 and TRBJ2-2; D is perhaps TRBD1 (6 bases). Germline values: CDR1 MDHEN, CDR2 SYDVKM. The CDR3 spans 13 residues. Trimming cost V 4 bases and J 6 bases, with 9 bases left between them. CDR3 in DNA: TGTGCCAGCAGTTCAGGGGTAGCCGGGGAGCTGTTTTTT. Protein product: CASSSGVAGELFF.

The chain has TRBV5-5 and TRBJ1-6, with D tentatively TRBD1 (5 bases). Trimming cost V 3 bases and J 15 bases, with 13 bases left between them. This CDR3 has 12 residues. The germline CDR1 and CDR2 sequences are SGHKS and YYEKEE (reference sequence). The CDR3 nucleotides read TGTGCCAGCAGCTCTCAGGGCGGCGGCCTCCACTTT. Amino acids: CASSSQGGGLHF.

In its sample, this clone was seen a few times. This chain joins TRBV7-9 and TRBJ2-3; D is unresolved. CDR3 length: 13 amino acids. Germline V gene lookup returns CDR1 SEHNR and CDR2 FQNEAQ (reference sequence). Trimming removed 3 bases from V and 2 bases from J, with 6 bases in between. The chain's CDR3 is CASSLGLTDTQYF. DNA of the CDR3: TGTGCCAGCAGCTTGGGCCTCACAGATACGCAGTATTTT.

There are a few counts of this clone. The chain links TRBV14 to TRBJ1-1; D is unresolved. CDR3 length equals 15 residues. Deletions cut 1 base from V and 2 bases from J, with 11 bases between. Germline V CDR1 and CDR2: SGHDN, FVKESK. CDR3: CASSQVSPINTEAFF. In DNA form, the CDR3 reads TGTGCCAGCAGCCAAGTGAGCCCTATCAACACTGAAGCTTTCTTT.

V and J are TRBV14 and TRBJ2-5; D is uncertain. Trimming left V 1 base short and J 5 bases short, with 8 bases between. Germline CDR1 is SGHDN and CDR2 is FVKESK. This CDR3 region has 13 residues. CDR3 DNA sequence: TGTGCCAGCAGCCAAGGCCTGAGGGAGACCCAGTACTTC. Translating it yields CASSQGLRETQYF.

The chain uses TRBV7-3 and TRBJ2-6, with D perhaps matching TRBD1 (5 bases). Between the trimmed V and J ends, which lost 3 bases and 4 bases, there was a span of 10 bases. The CDR3 consists of 15 residues. The V gene's germline CDR1 is SGHTA and CDR2 FQGTGA. CDR3 DNA sequence: TGTGCCAGCAGCTTTCAGGGATCGGGGGCCAACGTCCTGACTTTC. Protein sequence: CASSFQGSGANVLTF.

The chain uses TRBV12-3 or TRBV12-4 and TRBJ1-3, with a weak D call TRBD1 (6 bases). The CDR3 is 13 residues long. Trimming removed 6 bases from V and 5 bases from J, with 11 bases in between. CDR3 in DNA: TGTGCCAGCAGCCCTCAGGGGCGAAACACCATATATTTT. Protein sequence: CASSPQGRNTIYF.

The chain couples TRBV7-2 to TRBJ1-1, with D tentatively TRBD1 (5 bases). Looked up from germline, CDR1 is SGHTA and CDR2 is FQGNSA. This CDR3 region has 13 residues. The V and J ends lost 3 bases and 1 base respectively, with 6 bases between them. CDR3 amino acids: CASSFQGNTEAFF. DNA for the CDR3: TGTGCCAGCAGCTTTCAGGGGAACACTGAAGCTTTCTTT.

The chain combines TRBV5-1 with TRBJ1-2; 8 bases line up with TRBD1. The CDR3 contains 18 residues. V lost 8 bases, J lost 2 bases, and 20 bases stayed unmatched. In germline, CDR1 is SGHRS, CDR2 YFSETQ. The CDR3 DNA follows: TGCGCCAGTCCTGCCATCAGGGGGCCAGTATTTTTGAACTATGGCTACACCTTC. This codes for CASPAIRGPVFLNYGYTF. Full variable domain (outside the CDR3, taken from reference TRBV5-1 and TRBJ1-2): KAGVTQTPRYLIKTRGQQVTLSCSPISGHRSVSWYQQTPGQGLQFLFEYFSETQRNKGNFPGRFSGRQFSNSRSEMNVSTLELGDSALYLCASPAIRGPVFLNYGYTFGSGTRLTVV.

V and J are TRBV20-1 and TRBJ2-3; TRBD1 agrees at 8 bases. V dropped 3 bases and J dropped 3; count of bases not matched to a gene: 5. Per the germline V gene, CDR1 is DFQATT and CDR2 is SNEGSKA (reference sequence). The CDR3 consists of 14 residues. The CDR3 reads CSASAGGATDTQYF. As DNA, the CDR3 is TGCAGTGCTAGTGCAGGGGGCGCAACAGATACGCAGTATTTT.

The chain combines TRBV7-9 with TRBJ2-4, with a tentative D call TRBD1 (6 bases). Germline V gene data show CDR1 as SEHNR and CDR2 as FQNEAQ (reference sequence). This CDR3 is built from 14 residues. Trimming cost V 4 bases and J 2 bases, with 9 bases left between them. CDR3 nucleotides: TGTGCCAGCAGCTCAGGGGTTACCAAAAACATTCAGTACTTC. Amino acid sequence: CASSSGVTKNIQYF.

The chain links TRBV6-5 to TRBJ1-3; D possibly corresponds to TRBD1 (5 bases). Trimming took 2 bases from V and 0 from J, leaving 8 bases between them. The CDR3 covers 15 residues. The germline CDR1 and CDR2 sequences are MNHEY and SVGAGI. The CDR3 DNA is TGTGCCAGCAGTTACCAGGGATACTCTGGAAACACCATATATTTT. It encodes CASSYQGYSGNTIYF.

The chain combines TRBV6-5 with TRBJ1-5; 8 bases match TRBD1. Germline trimming cut 7 bases from V and 7 bases from J; bases unmatched to any gene: 12. Germline V lookup: CDR1 MNHEY, CDR2 SVGAGI. CDR3 length equals 15 residues. The CDR3 loop reads CASTNGQGLRQPQHF. CDR3 DNA sequence: TGTGCCAGCACCAACGGACAGGGCCTAAGGCAGCCCCAGCATTTT.

This clone has only a few counts. The rearrangement joins TRBV20-1 to TRBJ1-2; 10 bases align to TRBD1. Germline trimming cut 3 bases from V and 1 base from J; bases unmatched to any gene: 5. CDR3 length equals 15 residues. Germline assignment: CDR1 DFQATT and CDR2 SNEGSKA (reference sequence). CDR3 loop: CSASRRDRGNYGYTF. The CDR3 bases are TGCAGTGCTAGTCGTCGGGACAGGGGTAACTATGGCTACACCTTC.

The chain is built from TRBV2 and TRBJ2-3; tentative D call: TRBD2 (6 bases). This CDR3 has 13 amino acids. V was pared by 5 bases and J by 6 bases, with 12 bases between. From germline, CDR1 is SNHLY and CDR2 FYNNEI. Written as DNA, the CDR3 is TGTGCCAGCAGTAGCACTGGAGGGGATACGCAGTATTTT. This codes for CASSSTGGDTQYF. The entire variable domain, with the rest obtained from reference TRBV2 and TRBJ2-3, is as follows: EPEVTQTPSHQVTQMGQEVILRCVPISNHLYFYWYRQILGQKVEFLVSFYNNEISEKSEIFDDQFSVERPDGSNFTLKIRSTKLEDSAMYFCASSSTGGDTQYFGPGTRLTVL.

V is TRBV9 and J is TRBJ1-4; D remains ambiguous. V was clipped by 0 bases and J by 8 bases, with 11 bases between them. The CDR3 runs 14 residues. Germline values: CDR1 SGDLS, CDR2 YYNGEE. CDR3 coding DNA: TGTGCCAGCAGCGTAGGAAGCGGACGGGAAAAACTGTTTTTT. Translation gives CASSVGSGREKLFF.

This rearrangement joins TRBV4-1 to TRBJ1-2; D may be TRBD1 (5 bases). This CDR3 has 16 residues. V was clipped by 1 base and J by 5 bases, with 17 bases between them. Germline-derived CDR1 and CDR2 are MGHRA and YSYEKL. CDR3 bases: TGCGCCAGCAGCCAAGTAATGAAGGGGCCCCTGTATGGCTACACCTTC. Translating gives CASSQVMKGPLYGYTF.